These T cell receptor beta chains were read from a single sample in a study of patients and donors after allogeneic stem cell transplantation. TCRdb used MiXCR to reprocess the RT-PCR reads, holding one entry per CDR3 protein. This sample yields over 400,000 distinct CDR3 sequences, of which 16% are seen a single time; around 7.9% belongs to the top ten. The specimen sequenced was blood, either unsorted or a sorted T cell fraction (not recorded which). These receptor sequences come from a human donor who was either an allogeneic HSCT recipient or a stem cell or donor lymphocyte infusion donor (not recorded which). It is not recorded whose cells these are; they may come from a transplant donor. Both conserved end residues are part of each CDR3. A D gene is named only where the DNA matches it firmly. Size is omitted from some rows. Given values are once, few, many or a class for expanded clones.

j_gene	abundance	d_gene	v_gene	CDR3nt	CDR3aa
TRBJ2-2	.	TRBD1	TRBV10-3	TGTGCCATCAGTAGGACAGGGAACACCGGGGAGCTGTTTTTT	CAISRTGNTGELFF
TRBJ1-2	few	.	TRBV6-1	TGTGCCAGCAGTAAAGGGGCCTACTATGGCTACACCTTC	CASSKGAYYGYTF
TRBJ2-2	few	.	TRBV18	TGTGCCAGCTCACCAAAGAAAATTTCCGGGCCCGGGGAGCTGTTTTTT	CASSPKKISGPGELFF
TRBJ1-5	.	.	TRBV5-1	TGCGCCAGCAGCTTGGATTCCTTCAATCAGCCCCAGCATTTT	CASSLDSFNQPQHF
TRBJ2-7	few	.	TRBV7-2	TGTGCCAGCAGTGCGAGTCCGGGACTGACCTACGAGCAGTACTTC	CASSASPGLTYEQYF
TRBJ2-5	few	.	TRBV15	TGTGCCACCAGCAGATCCCACCCTACCGGGGAGACCCAGTACTTC	CATSRSHPTGETQYF
TRBJ2-2	.	.	TRBV6-5	TGTGCCAGCAGTTCTTGGCCCTCCTCGAACACCGGGGAGCTGTTTTTT	CASSSWPSSNTGELFF
TRBJ2-1	.	.	TRBV3-1	TGTGCCAGCAGCCAAGATGGGGGGCAGTTCTTC	CASSQDGGQFF
TRBJ2-7	few	TRBD1	TRBV27	TGTGCCAGCAGTCTACGGGACAGAGATACCTACGAGCAGTACTTC	CASSLRDRDTYEQYF
TRBJ2-7	few	.	TRBV20-1	TGCAGTGCTCGACCCATAGGGGCGATCGGCGAGCAGTACTTC	CSARPIGAIGEQYF
TRBJ2-7	.	TRBD2	TRBV20-1	TGCAGTGCTAACAAACCCTCTAGCGGGGGTAGGGGATACGAGCAGTACTTC	CSANKPSSGGRGYEQYF
TRBJ2-3	.	.	TRBV2	TGTGCCAGCAGTGAAGTTAGCGGCCCCACAGATACGCAGTATTTT	CASSEVSGPTDTQYF
TRBJ2-7	.	TRBD2	TRBV27	TGTGCCAGCAGTTTTTCTGGACTAGCGGGGTCCTACGAGCAGTACTTC	CASSFSGLAGSYEQYF
TRBJ2-5	.	.	TRBV5-5	TGTGCCAGCAGCAAGGACCTGGAGACCCAGTACTTC	CASSKDLETQYF
TRBJ1-2	.	.	TRBV7-8	TGTGCCAGCAGCCAGCGTGGGGCAGGGAGTGGCTACACCTTC	CASSQRGAGSGYTF
TRBJ2-1	few	.	TRBV5-1	TGCGCCAGCAGCTTGGAACAGGGTCGCAATGAGCAGTTCTTC	CASSLEQGRNEQFF
TRBJ1-1	.	TRBD1	TRBV6-5	TGTGCCAGCAGTTACGGGACAGGAACTGAAGCTTTCTTT	CASSYGTGTEAFF
TRBJ2-6	.	.	TRBV11-1	TGTGCCAGCAGCTTAGCGCTAGGCAGGTCCGCCGGGGCCAACGTCCTGACTTTC	CASSLALGRSAGANVLTF
TRBJ1-1	few	.	TRBV5-1	TGCGCCAGCAGCTTGATCAAAGGTACGGGGGTCACTGAAGCTTTCTTT	CASSLIKGTGVTEAFF
TRBJ1-5	.	TRBD1	TRBV4-3	TGCGCCAGCAGCCAAGATACGAACAGGGGCCAGCCCCAGCATTTT	CASSQDTNRGQPQHF
TRBJ1-3	few	.	TRBV7-6	TGTGCCAGCAGCTTAGTAGGGACGTCCTCTGGAAACACCATATATTTT	CASSLVGTSSGNTIYF
TRBJ1-2	many	TRBD1	TRBV12-3/TRBV12-4	TGTGCCAGCAGTTCCCGACAGGGGACATATGGCTACACCTTC	CASSSRQGTYGYTF
TRBJ2-1	few	TRBD2	TRBV20-1	TGCAGTGCTATGGGACTAGCTGCCAATGAGCAGTTCTTC	CSAMGLAANEQFF
TRBJ2-1	.	.	TRBV24-1	TGTGCCACCAGTGATTTCCGAGAGGGGAATGAGCAGTTCTTC	CATSDFREGNEQFF
TRBJ1-1	.	.	TRBV7-6	TGTGCCAGCAGCCCCTGGGCACCCACTGAAGCTTTCTTT	CASSPWAPTEAFF
TRBJ2-2	few	TRBD2	TRBV18	TGTGCCAGCTCACCTCGGACTAGCGGGAATATAGCCGGGGAGCTGTTTTTT	CASSPRTSGNIAGELFF
TRBJ2-7	few	TRBD2	TRBV20-1	TGCAGTGCTGCCGCCCGGGGAGCGGGGGGGCGTTACGAGCAGTACTTC	CSAAARGAGGRYEQYF
TRBJ2-3	many	TRBD2	TRBV20-1	TGCAGTGCGTCAATAGCGGGGGGCACAGATACGCAGTATTTT	CSASIAGGTDTQYF
TRBJ1-1	.	.	TRBV18	TGTGCCAGCTCACTACTGACAGGTGAAGCTTTCTTT	CASSLLTGEAFF
TRBJ2-7	many	.	TRBV29-1	TGCAGCGTACGTGACAGATCCTACGAGCAGTACTTC	CSVRDRSYEQYF
TRBJ1-5	few	.	TRBV4-1	TGCGCCAGCAGCCAAGAAAAAGGGGGAGCCGTATTGGGGAGCAATCAGCCCCAGCATTTT	CASSQEKGGAVLGSNQPQHF
TRBJ1-6	.	.	TRBV9	TGTGCCAGCAGCGTAGAGATCCGGGATTCACCCCTCCACTTT	CASSVEIRDSPLHF
TRBJ2-7	.	.	TRBV5-6	TGTGCCAGCAGCAGACGAACGACGGGGGGCGCGCGTAATTACGAGCAGTACTTC	CASSRRTTGGARNYEQYF
TRBJ2-4	few	TRBD1	TRBV5-1	TGCGCCAGCAGCTTAGGACAGGCGGATGCCAAAAACATTCAGTACTTC	CASSLGQADAKNIQYF
TRBJ2-7	.	.	TRBV27	TGTGCCAGCAGCCTTCGGAGGGGTTACTCCTACGAGCAGTACTTC	CASSLRRGYSYEQYF
TRBJ2-3	.	.	TRBV7-3	TGTGCCAGCAGCTACGGGACCCGCACAGATACGCAGTATTTT	CASSYGTRTDTQYF
TRBJ2-3	few	.	TRBV14	TGTGCCAGCAGCTCCCCAGGGGTCGGCACAGATACGCAGTATTTT	CASSSPGVGTDTQYF
TRBJ2-7	few	.	TRBV11-2	TGTGCCAGCAGCTTAGATGCAGGAGCCTACGAGCAGTACTTC	CASSLDAGAYEQYF
TRBJ1-1	many	TRBD1	TRBV7-3	TGTGCCAGCAGCTTGGACAGGGTGAACACTGAAGCTTTCTTT	CASSLDRVNTEAFF
TRBJ2-3	.	.	TRBV18	TGTGCCAGCTCACCCAAGGGCTACCGCACAGATACGCAGTATTTT	CASSPKGYRTDTQYF
TRBJ2-1	few	TRBD1	TRBV5-1	TGCGCCAGCAGCCCCGGGACAGGGAGGAGCAATGAGCAGTTCTTC	CASSPGTGRSNEQFF
TRBJ2-7	few	.	TRBV5-1	TGCGCCAGCAGCTTGGGACGAGTGGGGTCGGTCACTTACGAGCAGTACTTC	CASSLGRVGSVTYEQYF
TRBJ2-7	.	TRBD2	TRBV10-1	TGCGCCAGCAGTGCGAACGGCGGGAGGCCCTCCTACGAGCAGTACTTC	CASSANGGRPSYEQYF
TRBJ1-5	few	.	TRBV20-1	TGCAGTGCTAGACTGGGGCAGGGGCAGCCCCAGCATTTT	CSARLGQGQPQHF
TRBJ2-5	.	TRBD1	TRBV3-1	TGTGCCAGCAGGCACAGGGACAGTCTAGAGACCCAGTACTTC	CASRHRDSLETQYF
TRBJ2-7	.	.	TRBV6-2/TRBV6-3	TGTGCCAGCAGTTATTTGAAGGAGAATAACAACGAGCAGTACTTC	CASSYLKENNNEQYF
TRBJ2-1	many	.	TRBV15	TGTGCCACCAGTGACTCCGTAGGACTCCCGCAGTTCTTC	CATSDSVGLPQFF
TRBJ1-2	few	.	TRBV12-3/TRBV12-4	TGTGCCAGCAGTCGGGGGACGGTTAACTATGGCTACACCTTC	CASSRGTVNYGYTF
TRBJ2-1	few	.	TRBV20-1	TGCAGTGCTAGGCGGGGCCCTGGGTATGAGCAGTTCTTC	CSARRGPGYEQFF
TRBJ1-1	.	.	TRBV20-1	TGCAGTGCTAGGGAGGATGCTGAAGCTTTCTTT	CSAREDAEAFF
TRBJ1-5	.	.	TRBV27	TGTGCCACTAGGGGGAACTTTTATGGGCCCCAGCATTTT	CATRGNFYGPQHF
TRBJ2-2	.	.	TRBV12-3/TRBV12-4	TGTGCCAGCAGTTTGGACAGCCCTCGTGGGGAGCTGTTTTTT	CASSLDSPRGELFF
TRBJ1-1	.	.	TRBV7-9	TGTGCCAGCAGCGGTACAGGGCGGGAAGGCACTGAAGCTTTCTTT	CASSGTGREGTEAFF
TRBJ2-1	many	TRBD1	TRBV24-1	TGTGCCACCAGTGACAATGACAGGGGAAGGAACAATGAGCAGTTCTTC	CATSDNDRGRNNEQFF
TRBJ2-7	few	.	TRBV7-9	TGTGCCAGCAGCCCGGACGGGGGGCCCTACGAGCAGTACTTC	CASSPDGGPYEQYF
TRBJ1-1	many	.	TRBV4-1	TGCGCCAGCAGCCAAGATCCGGGGGCAGGGACTGAAGCTTTCTTT	CASSQDPGAGTEAFF
TRBJ1-1	.	.	TRBV29-1	TGCAGCGTAATTGGGAGGGGAAACTTCGCCACTGAAGCTTTCTTT	CSVIGRGNFATEAFF